There are a few counts of the clone carrying this TCR beta chain. The data were produced by immunoSEQ multiplex PCR, yet TCRdb's version contains in-frame clones alone and is incomplete. This table has tens of thousands of clones, around 90% appearing once. Germline CDR1 is LGHNA and CDR2 is YSLEER. The V end was cut by 0 bases, the J end by 6 bases, with 11 bases between. The length of the CDR3 is 14 residues. The source of the sample is a study of OX40 agonist ivuxolimab in advanced cancers. This rearrangement joins TRBV4-3 to TRBJ1-1; D gene uncertain. This clonotype was obtained from an adult with an advanced solid tumor such as melanoma, head and neck, liver or kidney cancer. The sample here was CD4+ or CD8+ T cells sorted from blood, taken in a trial of the OX40 agonist ivuxolimab. The CDR3 coding sequence is TGCGCCAGCAGCCAAGATCCGAAGGCGTCTGAAGCTTTCTTT. This gives the protein CASSQDPKASEAFF.